Below, 28 T cell receptor beta chains from the same sample are listed, as sequenced in a study of T cell clonality in common variable immunodeficiency. Study results and caveats: Fewer deletions and N-nucleotide insertions were reportedly seen in common variable immunodeficiency TCR beta sequences.

TCRdb keeps only in-frame clones here, not all; method: immunoSEQ multiplex PCR. Sampling found more than 25,000 clones, none seen once. Antigen specificity for these receptors is unknown. Material: peripheral blood mononuclear cells. These receptors were taken from a human donor with common variable immunodeficiency.

This clone has at least ten counts. Coverage ceases 3 residues before the CDR3 finishes, and the germline J gene fills in the end. The chain employs TRBV7-8 and TRBJ1-5; D call uncertain. Trimming left V 4 bases short and J 7 bases short, with 11 bases between. This CDR3 has 13 residues. From germline, CDR1 is SGHVS and CDR2 FQNEAQ. The CDR3 spells CASSWSAGQPQHF. The part of the CDR3 DNA that was read is TGTGCCAGCAGCTGGTCCGCAGGACAGCCC. Looking up the rest from reference TRBV7-8 and TRBJ1-5 gives the full variable domain: GAGVSQSPRYKVAKRGQDVALRCDPISGHVSLFWYQQALGQGPEFLTYFQNEAQLDKSGLPSDRFFAERPEGSVSTLKIQRTQQEDSAVYLCASSWSAGQPQHFGDGTRLSIL.

This clone is labeled as medium-sized (0.01 to 0.1%). The read ends 3 residues early relative to the CDR3; the germline J gene fills the gap. V and J are TRBV9 and TRBJ2-1; no firm D call. Trimming left V 3 bases short and J 7 bases short, with 17 bases between. The CDR3 contains 15 residues. Germline assignment: CDR1 SGDLS and CDR2 YYNGEE. The CDR3 here is CASSETSKNPNEQFF. CDR3 DNA, as far as it was read: TGTGCCAGCAGCGAGACAAGCAAGAACCCTAATGAG.

To note about this clone: The read falls 3 residues short of the CDR3 end, and the missing part is taken from the germline J gene. The V call is TRBV20-1, the J call TRBJ2-7; D might be TRBD1 (5 bases). This CDR3 comprises 12 residues. Germline V gives CDR1 DFQATT, CDR2 SNEGSKA (reference sequence). The ends were cut back, 2 bases at V and 3 bases at J, with 8 bases in the middle. The CDR3 bases that were read are TGCAGTGCTAGAACGCAGGGCTACGAG. Translating it yields CSARTQGYE. The complete CDR3 sequence is CSARTQGYEQYF.

Comments on this clone: The read halts 3 residues ahead of the CDR3 end, with the missing end drawn from the germline J gene. The chain is built from TRBV7-7 and TRBJ2-2, with 11 bases lining up with TRBD2. Trimming took 5 bases from V and 7 from J; bases not matched to a gene: 6. The germline gives CDR1 SSHAT, CDR2 FNYEAQ (reference sequence). There are 15 residues in the CDR3. The CDR3 reads CASSPTSGSGGELFF. The sequenced part of the CDR3 DNA is TGTGCCAGCAGCCCCACTAGCGGGAGTGGCGGGGAG.

This clone ranks as medium-sized (0.01 to 0.1%). The read halts 3 residues ahead of the CDR3 end, with the missing end drawn from the germline J gene. The chain joins TRBV11-3 to TRBJ2-1; 8 bases map to TRBD2. V was pared by 0 bases and J by 6 bases, with 4 bases of the junction left unmatched. The CDR3 has 15 residues. CDR1 and CDR2 (germline): SGHNT, YENEEA. The CDR3 loop is CASSLEGGGSNEQFF. The CDR3 DNA, read in part, is TGTGCCAGCAGCTTAGAGGGCGGGGGGAGCAATGAG. Full variable domain (missing parts from reference TRBV11-3 and TRBJ2-1): EAGVVQSPRYKIIEKKQPVAFWCNPISGHNTLYWYLQNLGQGPELLIRYENEEAVDDSQLPKDRFSAERLKGVDSTLKIQPAELGDSAVYLCASSLEGGGSNEQFFGPGTRLTVL.

This clone was seen many times. The sequenced fragment ends 3 residues before the CDR3 boundary, so the rest is inferred from the germline J gene. This chain connects TRBV18 to TRBJ1-4, with TRBD1 as a possible D gene (5 bases). Trimming cost V 3 bases and J 3 bases, with 11 bases left between them. This CDR3 contains 15 residues. From germline, CDR1 is KGHSH and CDR2 LQKENI. CDR3 in amino acids: CASSPDQGANEKLFF. Incomplete CDR3 DNA: TGTGCCAGCTCACCGGATCAGGGTGCTAATGAAAAA.

This clone turned up a few times. The CDR3 region is CAGRGQGSNGYTF. The sequenced part of the CDR3 DNA is TGTGCCGGGAGGGGACAGGGAAGTAATGGC. The chain carries TRBV2 and TRBJ1-2, with 9 positions matching TRBD1. The CDR3 end lies 3 residues beyond the end of the read and is filled in from the germline J gene. CDR3 length equals 13 residues. After removal of 11 bases from V and 6 bases from J, the junction contained 10 bases not matched to a gene. Germline V gene sequence: CDR1 SNHLY, CDR2 FYNNEI.

Concerning this clone itself: Read data end 3 residues before the CDR3 end; the end is taken from the germline J gene. The gene calls are TRBV7-7 and TRBJ2-7, with D possibly being TRBD1 (5 bases). This CDR3 is 13 amino acids long. Germline lookup yields CDR1 SSHAT and CDR2 FNYEAQ (reference sequence). V lost 1 base and J 4 bases, leaving 8 bases between the germline ends. The CDR3 sequence: CASSLEAGYEQYF. Partial CDR3 DNA: TGTGCCAGCAGCTTAGAAGCAGGGTACGAG.

This clone was counted ten times or more. The CDR3 end lies 3 residues beyond the end of the read and is filled in from the germline J gene. This chain joins TRBV5-1 and TRBJ2-1; D perhaps matches TRBD1 (6 bases). Germline V gene lookup returns CDR1 SGHRS and CDR2 YFSETQ. V was trimmed by 1 base and J by 6 bases, leaving 23 bases between them. The CDR3 has 18 residues. This CDR3 is CASSLPRLLTGSLNEQFF. CDR3 DNA, as far as it was read: TGCGCCAGCAGCTTGCCGAGGTTATTAACAGGGTCTCTCAATGAG.

Note on this clone: Sequencing ends 3 residues short of the CDR3 end; the germline J gene provides the rest. The J gene is TRBJ1-5, the V gene TRBV7-2, with 10 positions matching TRBD1. The CDR3 sequence is 15 residues long. V lost 5 bases and J lost 6; bases outside the gene matches: 7. CDR1 and CDR2 (germline): SGHTA, FQGNSA. The sequenced CDR3 bases are TGTGCCAGCAGCCCCCGGGACAGGGGTGGTCAGCCC. This gives the protein CASSPRDRGGQP. In full, the CDR3 is CASSPRDRGGQPQHF.

As concerns this clone: With the read ending 3 residues before the CDR3 end, the germline J gene is used to fill in that end. The chain couples TRBV2 to TRBJ1-1, with 9 bases matching TRBD1. V dropped 4 bases and J dropped 1; count of bases not matched to a gene: 4. The CDR3 runs to 15 residues. Germline loops: CDR1 SNHLY, CDR2 FYNNEI. This chain's CDR3 is CASSANRGQNTEAFF. The part of the CDR3 DNA that was read is TGTGCCAGCAGTGCCAACAGGGGGCAGAACACTGAA.

This clone was seen only a few times. The read terminates 3 residues ahead of where the CDR3 ends, so the germline J gene completes it. The chain employs TRBV19 and TRBJ1-2; D not resolved. CDR3 size: 16 residues. Germline CDR1 LNHDA, CDR2 SQIVND (reference sequence). Trimming took off 3 bases at V and 4 bases at J, with 18 bases between the two ends. The CDR3 DNA, read in part, is TGTGCCAGTAGTATTAAGGGTCCCATTACTTCCTATGGC. Its protein product is CASSIKGPITSYG. The whole CDR3 protein is CASSIKGPITSYGYTF.

This clone was counted only a few times. Read sequence stops 3 residues before the CDR3 end, and the germline J gene provides the missing end. The chain links TRBV19 to TRBJ2-5; TRBD2 might be the D (7 bases). Looked up from germline, CDR1 is LNHDA and CDR2 is SQIVND (reference sequence). This CDR3 has 16 amino acids. The germline V and J ends were trimmed by 6 bases and 5 bases, with 22 bases remaining between them. CDR3 sequence reads: CASSIWGGQKGETQYF. The CDR3 DNA, read in part, is TGTGCCAGTAGCATCTGGGGGGGGCAGAAGGGCGAGACC. Based on the CDR3 plus reference TRBV19 and TRBJ2-5, the full variable domain is DGGITQSPKYLFRKEGQNVTLSCEQNLNHDAMYWYRQDPGQGLRLIYYSQIVNDFQKGDIAEGYSVSREKKESFPLTVTSAQKNPTAFYLCASSIWGGQKGETQYFGPGTRLLVL.

By sample fraction, this clone is medium-sized. Read data end 3 residues before the CDR3 end; the end is taken from the germline J gene. The rearrangement joins TRBV9 to TRBJ2-1; TRBD2 matches 11 bases. J lost 6 bases, V lost 0 bases, and 2 bases had no gene match. This CDR3 comprises 15 residues. Germline CDR1 and CDR2: SGDLS and YYNGEE. The CDR3: CASSVEGTSGNEQFF. The sequenced CDR3 bases are TGTGCCAGCAGCGTAGAGGGGACTAGCGGCAATGAG.

This clone was detected a few times. Sequencing ends 3 residues short of the CDR3 end; the germline J gene provides the rest. The chain employs TRBV7-3 and TRBJ2-3; D is unresolved. V lost 0 bases, J lost 2 bases, and 3 bases lay in between. Germline CDR1 reads SGHTA; CDR2 reads FQGTGA. There are 13 residues in the CDR3. The chain's CDR3 is CASSLTNTDTQYF. Partial CDR3 DNA: TGTGCCAGCAGCTTAACTAACACAGATACG.

This clone came up a few times. The CDR3 end lies 3 residues beyond the end of the read and is filled in from the germline J gene. The chain links TRBV7-8 to TRBJ1-1; no firm D call. Germline V gene lookup returns CDR1 SGHVS and CDR2 FQNEAQ. The CDR3 has 13 residues. Trimming stripped 5 bases from V and 2 bases from J, with 9 bases between. CDR3: CASSPRQNTEAFF. The CDR3 bases that were read are TGTGCCAGCAGCCCTCGACAAAACACTGAA.

Remarks on this clone: The read falls 3 residues short of the CDR3 end, and the missing part is taken from the germline J gene. This chain connects TRBV2 to TRBJ2-5, with D perhaps given as TRBD1 or TRBD2 (5 bases each). Looked up from germline, CDR1 is SNHLY and CDR2 is FYNNEI. This CDR3 is built from 15 residues. Trimming took 4 bases from V and 5 from J, leaving 17 bases between them. The CDR3 bases that were read are TGTGCCAGCAGTGTGAACCCCCAGGGAGCGGAGACC. Amino acids: CASSVNPQGAET. The entire CDR3 protein is CASSVNPQGAETQYF.

Comment on this clone: The read terminates 3 residues before the CDR3 end, so the remaining end is supplied by the germline J gene. V is TRBV18 and J is TRBJ2-2; D perhaps matches TRBD2 (5 bases). Trimming left V 2 bases short and J 6 bases short, with 7 bases between. Germline V gene sequence: CDR1 KGHSH, CDR2 LQKENI. This CDR3 is built from 13 residues. Partial CDR3 DNA: TGTGCCAGCTCACCAAGCGGCTCCGGGGAG. It is translated as CASSPSGSGE. The entire CDR3 sequence reads CASSPSGSGELFF.

On this clone itself: The CDR3 end is not reached by the read, which stops 3 residues before it; the germline J gene fills it in. The chain carries TRBV18 and TRBJ2-7; 11 nucleotides match TRBD2. The CDR3 has 18 residues. The V gene end was trimmed by 6 bases and the J gene end by 3 bases; junction bases not matched to a gene: 16. Germline V CDR1 and CDR2: KGHSH, LQKENI. CDR3: CASSGTSGTYQTFYEQYF. The sequenced CDR3 bases are TGTGCCAGCTCCGGGACTAGCGGAACCTATCAAACCTTCTACGAG. The full variable domain, in which reference TRBV18 and TRBJ2-7 provide the parts outside the CDR3, is NAGVMQNPRHLVRRRGQEARLRCSPMKGHSHVYWYRQLPEEGLKFMVYLQKENIIDESGMPKERFSAEFPKEGPSILRIQQVVRGDSAAYFCASSGTSGTYQTFYEQYFGPGTRLTVT.

This clone was seen only a few times. The CDR3 goes on 3 residues after the read ends, and that part is filled in from the germline J gene. The chain couples TRBV20-1 to TRBJ2-7; the D is unclear. Germline CDR1 and CDR2: DFQATT and SNEGSKA (reference sequence). This CDR3 contains 12 residues. V lost 6 bases and J 3 bases, leaving 12 bases between the germline ends. CDR3 region: CSAQTRRYEQYF. The CDR3 DNA, read in part, is TGCAGTGCCCAGACAAGACGCTACGAG.

Concerning this clone: The DNA ends 3 residues before the CDR3 does, and the rest of the CDR3 is filled in from the germline J gene. The V gene is TRBV30, the J gene TRBJ2-2; 9 positions match TRBD1. V shed 4 bases and J 5 bases; nucleotides not matched to a gene: 8. Per the germline V gene, CDR1 is GTSNPN and CDR2 is SVGIG (reference sequence). The CDR3 loop spans 15 amino acids. The CDR3 DNA, read in part, is TGTGCCTGGATCCCCGGGGACAGGGCAACCGGGGAG. This gives the protein CAWIPGDRATGE. The entire CDR3 protein is CAWIPGDRATGELFF. Full variable domain (rest looked up from reference TRBV30 and TRBJ2-2): SQTIHQWPATLVQPVGSPLSLECTVEGTSNPNLYWYRQAAGRGLQLLFYSVGIGQISSEVPQNLSASRPQDRQFILSSKKLLLSDSGFYLCAWIPGDRATGELFFGEGSRLTVL.

A few counts support this clone. The read falls 3 residues short of the CDR3 end, and the missing part is taken from the germline J gene. The chain is built from TRBV7-7 and TRBJ2-7; D is uncertain. Trimming shortened V by 1 base and J by 0 bases, and 10 bases separated the two germline ends. Germline V gene lookup returns CDR1 SSHAT and CDR2 FNYEAQ (reference sequence). The CDR3 runs to 15 residues. The sequenced part of the CDR3 DNA is TGTGCCAGCAGCTTAGGCCCAGGAGACTCCTACGAG. Translating it yields CASSLGPGDSYE. The CDR3 reads in full as CASSLGPGDSYEQYF. The whole variable domain, remainder taken from reference TRBV7-7 and TRBJ2-7, is GAGVSQSPRYKVTKRGQDVTLRCDPISSHATLYWYQQALGQGPEFLTYFNYEAQPDKSGLPSDRFSAERPEGSISTLTIQRTEQRDSAMYRCASSLGPGDSYEQYFGPGTRLTVT.

This clone was seen only a few times. The read terminates 3 residues before the CDR3 end, so the remaining end is supplied by the germline J gene. The chain carries TRBV7-3 and TRBJ2-1; 11 nucleotides align to TRBD1. The CDR3 sequence is 16 residues long. The germline CDR1 and CDR2 sequences are SGHTA and FQGTGA. The V gene end was trimmed by 2 bases and the J gene end by 3 bases; junction bases not matched to a gene: 3. The CDR3 DNA, read in part, is TGTGCCAGCAGCTTATTGGGACAGGGGGGCTACAATGAG. Protein product: CASSLLGQGGYNE. The whole CDR3 is CASSLLGQGGYNEQFF.

This clone was counted a few times. The CDR3 is cut off 3 residues early in the read; its end comes from the germline J gene. V and J are TRBV6-4 and TRBJ2-2; TRBD2 matches at 7 bases. V was clipped by 9 bases and J by 1 base; unmatched bases: 5. Per the germline V gene, CDR1 is MRHNA and CDR2 is SNTAGT. This CDR3 is built from 14 residues. The DNA read from the CDR3 is TGTGCCAGTCGTTCGGGGGGGAACACCGGGGAG. It specifies CASRSGGNTGE. The whole CDR3 protein reads CASRSGGNTGELFF.

Relative to its sample, this clone is medium-sized. The CDR3 bases that were read are TGCAGTGCTAGGACCCAAAGACCCGCGGGGACTGAA. Amino acid sequence: CSARTQRPAGTE. The CDR3 in full is CSARTQRPAGTEAFF. The genes are TRBV20-1 and TRBJ1-1; no reliable D call. The sequence runs out 3 residues before the end of the CDR3; the remainder is reconstructed from the germline J gene. Germline CDR1 reads DFQATT; CDR2 reads SNEGSKA (reference sequence). This CDR3 region has 15 residues. The V gene lost 3 bases and the J gene lost 5 bases, with 19 bases spanning the gap.

About this clone: The observed sequence ends 3 residues before the CDR3 terminus, with the missing tail filled in from the germline J gene. The V gene is TRBV2, the J gene TRBJ2-6; D possibly corresponds to TRBD1 (6 bases). V was cut by 0 bases and J by 4 bases, with 13 bases left in between. The CDR3 length is 17 residues. Germline V lookup: CDR1 SNHLY, CDR2 FYNNEI. This chain's CDR3 is CASSEAQGKKGANVLTF. The CDR3 bases that were read are TGTGCCAGCAGTGAAGCACAGGGAAAGAAGGGGGCCAACGTC.

With regard to this clone: The observed sequence ends 3 residues before the CDR3 terminus, with the missing tail filled in from the germline J gene. V is TRBV20-1 and J is TRBJ2-7; D may be TRBD1 (6 bases). Per germline, CDR1 DFQATT and CDR2 SNEGSKA (reference sequence). Trimming shortened V by 2 bases and J by 6 bases, and 11 bases separated the two germline ends. This CDR3 comprises 12 residues. CDR3 sequence: CSARFPGVEQYF. The CDR3 DNA, read in part, is TGCAGTGCTAGATTCCCAGGGGTCGAG.

This clone was seen at least ten times. The read ends 3 residues before the CDR3 terminus; that terminus is restored from the germline J gene. This chain uses TRBV15 with TRBJ2-7; TRBD2 matches at 10 bases. With 1 base clipped from V and 0 bases from J, the junction kept 0 bases outside the gene matches. The CDR3 is 15 residues long. Germline CDR1 is LNHNV and CDR2 is YYDKDF (reference sequence). The CDR3 DNA, read in part, is TGTGCCACCAGCAGAGGGACTAGCGGCTCCTACGAG. Its protein product is CATSRGTSGSYE. The whole CDR3 reads CATSRGTSGSYEQYF. Variable domain in full (rest from reference TRBV15 and TRBJ2-7): DAMVIQNPRYQVTQFGKPVTLSCSQTLNHNVMYWYQQKSSQAPKLLFHYYDKDFNNEADTPDNFQSRRPNTSFCFLDIRSPGLGDTAMYLCATSRGTSGSYEQYFGPGTRLTVT.